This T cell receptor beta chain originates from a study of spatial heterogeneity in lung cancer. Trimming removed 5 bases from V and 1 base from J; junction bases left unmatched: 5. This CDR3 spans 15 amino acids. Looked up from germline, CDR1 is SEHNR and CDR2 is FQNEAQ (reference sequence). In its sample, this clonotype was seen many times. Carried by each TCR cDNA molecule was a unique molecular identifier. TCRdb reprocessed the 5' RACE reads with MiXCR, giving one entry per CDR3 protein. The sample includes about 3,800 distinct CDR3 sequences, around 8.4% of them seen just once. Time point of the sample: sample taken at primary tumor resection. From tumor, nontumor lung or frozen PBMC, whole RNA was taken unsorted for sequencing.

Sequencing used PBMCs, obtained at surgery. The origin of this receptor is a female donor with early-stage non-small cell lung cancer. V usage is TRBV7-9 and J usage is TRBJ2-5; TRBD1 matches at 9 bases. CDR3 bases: TGTGCCAGCAGCCCCCCGGGACAGGGCCAAGAGACCCAGTACTTC. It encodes CASSPPGQGQETQYF.